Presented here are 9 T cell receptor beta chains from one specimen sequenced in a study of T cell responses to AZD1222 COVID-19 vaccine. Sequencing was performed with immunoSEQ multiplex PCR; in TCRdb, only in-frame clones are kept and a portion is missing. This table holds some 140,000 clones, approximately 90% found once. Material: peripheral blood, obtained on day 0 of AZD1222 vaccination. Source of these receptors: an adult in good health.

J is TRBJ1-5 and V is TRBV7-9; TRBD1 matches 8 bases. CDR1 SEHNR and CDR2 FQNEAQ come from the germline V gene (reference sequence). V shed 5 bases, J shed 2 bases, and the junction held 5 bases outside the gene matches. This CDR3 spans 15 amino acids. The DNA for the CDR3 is TGTGCCAGCAGCCGAAAGGACAGGGGCAATCAGCCCCAGCATTTT. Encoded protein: CASSRKDRGNQPQHF.

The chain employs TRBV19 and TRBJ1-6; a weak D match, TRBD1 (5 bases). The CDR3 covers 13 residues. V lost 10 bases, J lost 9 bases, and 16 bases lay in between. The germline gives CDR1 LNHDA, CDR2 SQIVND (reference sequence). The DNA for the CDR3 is TGTGCCACTTCCTACGGGGGAGGTTCACCCCTCCACTTT. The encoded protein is CATSYGGGSPLHF.

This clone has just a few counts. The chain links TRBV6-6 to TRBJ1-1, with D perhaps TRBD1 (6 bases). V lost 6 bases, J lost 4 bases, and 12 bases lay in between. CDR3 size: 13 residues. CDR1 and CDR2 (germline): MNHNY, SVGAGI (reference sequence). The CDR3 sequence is CASRDRQVTEAFF. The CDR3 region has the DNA TGTGCCAGCAGAGACAGGCAGGTCACTGAAGCTTTCTTT.

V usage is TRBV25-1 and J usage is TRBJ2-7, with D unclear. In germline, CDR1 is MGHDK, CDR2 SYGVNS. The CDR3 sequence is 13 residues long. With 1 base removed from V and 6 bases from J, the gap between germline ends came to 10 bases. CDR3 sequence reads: CASSESYPAEQYF. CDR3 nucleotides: TGTGCCAGCAGTGAATCCTATCCGGCCGAGCAGTACTTC.

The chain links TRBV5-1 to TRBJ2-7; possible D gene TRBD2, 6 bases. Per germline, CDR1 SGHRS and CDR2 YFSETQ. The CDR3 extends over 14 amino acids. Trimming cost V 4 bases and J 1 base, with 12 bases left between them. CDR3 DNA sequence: TGCGCCAGCAGCGTTATAGGGACTTCCTACGAGCAGTACTTC. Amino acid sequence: CASSVIGTSYEQYF.

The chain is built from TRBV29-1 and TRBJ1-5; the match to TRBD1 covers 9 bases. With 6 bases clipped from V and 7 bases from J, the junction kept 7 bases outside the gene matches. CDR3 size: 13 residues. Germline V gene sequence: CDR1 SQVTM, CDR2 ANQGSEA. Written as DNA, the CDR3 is TGCAGCGTGGGGACAGGGCAGAACCAGCCCCAGCATTTT. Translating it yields CSVGTGQNQPQHF.

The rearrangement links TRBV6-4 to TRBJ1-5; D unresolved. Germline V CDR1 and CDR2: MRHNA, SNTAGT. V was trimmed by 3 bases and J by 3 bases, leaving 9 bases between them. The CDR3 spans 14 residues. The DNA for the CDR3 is TGTGCCAGCAGTGAGAACGGCTCCAATCAGCCCCAGCATTTT. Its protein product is CASSENGSNQPQHF.

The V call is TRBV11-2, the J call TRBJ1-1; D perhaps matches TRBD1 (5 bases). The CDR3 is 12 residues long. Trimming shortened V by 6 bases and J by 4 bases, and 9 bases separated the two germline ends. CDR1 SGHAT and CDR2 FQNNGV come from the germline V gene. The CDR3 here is CASSPGRTEAFF. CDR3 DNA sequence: TGTGCCAGCAGTCCAGGGCGCACTGAAGCTTTCTTT.

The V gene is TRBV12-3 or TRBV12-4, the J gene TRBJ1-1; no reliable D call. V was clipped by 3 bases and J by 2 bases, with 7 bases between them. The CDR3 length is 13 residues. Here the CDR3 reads CASSLQDNTEAFF. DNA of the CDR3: TGTGCCAGCAGTTTGCAGGATAACACTGAAGCTTTCTTT.